These T cell receptor beta chains were read from a single sample in a study of T cells in Graves' hyperthyroidism and ophthalmopathy. TCRdb used MiXCR to reprocess the multiplex PCR reads, holding one entry per CDR3 protein. Here the sample spans fewer than 500,000 distinct CDR3 sequences, roughly 14% being singletons. The sequencing input was blood. The receptors were gathered from a man in his thirties or forties with Graves' hyperthyroidism that later progressed to Graves' ophthalmopathy. Both conserved end residues are part of each CDR3. D genes are given only for firm matches. Clone size, where shown, is once, few, many, or a class for clones that have expanded.

TRBJ1-5	-	-	TRBV5-8	CASVRGDSNQPQHF	TGTGCCAGCGTCCGAGGTGATAGCAATCAGCCCCAGCATTTT
TRBJ1-2	-	few	TRBV30	CARSRVLYGYTF	TGTGCCCGAAGCAGGGTCCTCTACGGCTACACCTTC
TRBJ2-1	TRBD1	-	TRBV5-8	CASRDRGLGNEQFF	TGTGCCAGCAGGGACAGGGGGTTAGGGAATGAGCAGTTCTTC
TRBJ1-4	-	-	TRBV5-1	CASSFGDTNEKLFF	TGCGCCAGCAGCTTTGGCGACACTAATGAAAAACTGTTTTTT
TRBJ2-7	TRBD2	many	TRBV5-1	CASRNSGGATEQYF	TGCGCCAGCAGAAACTCCGGGGGGGCTACTGAGCAGTACTTC
TRBJ1-5	-	many	TRBV27	CASSFGMDQPQHF	TGTGCCAGCAGTTTTGGGATGGATCAGCCCCAGCATTTT
TRBJ2-7	TRBD1	many	TRBV10-3	CAIKGTGASYEQYF	TGTGCCATCAAAGGGACAGGGGCATCCTACGAGCAGTACTTC
TRBJ1-6	-	many	TRBV27	CASRSSMGRSNSTPLHF	TGTGCCAGCAGAAGTTCCATGGGGCGTTCGAATAGCACACCCCTCCACTTT
TRBJ1-1	-	many	TRBV12-3/TRBV12-4	CASKKTGGITEAFF	TGTGCCAGCAAAAAAACGGGGGGGATCACTGAAGCTTTCTTT
TRBJ1-6	-	-	TRBV7-6	CASSLLRDSPLHF	TGTGCCAGCAGCTTACTCAGGGATTCACCCCTCCACTTT
TRBJ2-7	-	many	TRBV11-2	CASSPILVAVVDEQYF	TGTGCCAGCAGCCCAATACTAGTTGCGGTAGTCGACGAGCAGTACTTC
TRBJ2-7	TRBD1	-	TRBV6-1	CASSPGTGLEREQYF	TGTGCCAGCAGTCCCGGGACAGGGTTAGAAAGGGAGCAGTACTTC
TRBJ1-5	-	many	TRBV3-1	CASSQKGRGQPQHF	TGTGCCAGCAGCCAAAAGGGCAGGGGACAGCCCCAGCATTTT
TRBJ2-1	TRBD1	-	TRBV7-9	CASSLRGRQGYNEQFF	TGTGCCAGCAGCCTCCGGGGTAGACAGGGATACAATGAGCAGTTCTTC
TRBJ2-7	TRBD2	many	TRBV7-9	CASSLVGVTSGAYEQYF	TGTGCCAGCAGCTTAGTGGGGGTGACTAGCGGAGCCTACGAGCAGTACTTC